This T cell receptor beta chain stems from a study of blood T cell repertoires in COVID-19. Study as a whole: The study drew acute and convalescent COVID-19 samples from the United States, Italy and Spain. The cDNA or gDNA used as material had been derived from T cells, B-cell-depleted T cells, or PBMCs.

J was trimmed by 7 bases and V by 2 bases; bases with no gene match: 7. CDR1 is WSHSY, CDR2 SAAADI, per germline. This CDR3 spans 14 amino acids. Study processing details: Reference gene primer amplification gave estimated nucleated cell counts. TCRdb's table, derived via immunoSEQ multiplex PCR, lists solely in-frame clones and lacks some. That table furnishes V, J and clone size, whereas the DNA furnished D and trimming. The sample includes 150,000 to 200,000 clones, about 89% of them seen just once. The specimen sequenced was peripheral blood. V is TRBV10-2 and J is TRBJ1-1; 7 bases map to TRBD1. This TCR was sampled from a man between 40 and 49 years old with active or convalescent COVID-19. The CDR3 loop is CASSEVTGVGEAFF. The CDR3 DNA reads as TGCGCCAGCAGTGAGGTCACAGGGGTAGGTGAAGCTTTCTTT.